This T cell receptor beta chain was found in a study of blood T cell repertoires in COVID-19. In the study overall: Material from acute and convalescent COVID-19 was sourced from the United States, Italy and Spain.

The CDR3 is 13 amino acids. V was shortened by 5 bases and J by 4 bases, with 10 bases between the two germline ends. Germline CDR1 reads SGHNT; CDR2 reads YENEEA. Method: immunoSEQ multiplex PCR; TCRdb's copy keeps in-frame clones and lacks some. The sample has fewer than 70,000 clones, approximately 92% seen once; the top ten hold approximately 4.2%. The sequenced material came from peripheral blood. The chain recombines TRBV11-3 with TRBJ2-3; the D gene is possibly TRBD2 (5 bases). The sequence was obtained from a man in his forties or fifties with active COVID-19. The CDR3, as DNA: TGTGCCAGCAGCGCCTCACTAGCAGATACGCAGTATTTT. Protein: CASSASLADTQYF.